The clone carrying this T cell receptor (beta chain) was found a few times. This entry comes from a study of T cell changes during pregnancy in multiple sclerosis. The CDR3 runs to 13 residues. From germline, CDR1 is MNHEY and CDR2 SMNVEV (reference sequence). After removal of 9 bases from V and 6 bases from J, the junction contained 10 bases not matched to a gene. Method: immunoSEQ multiplex PCR; TCRdb's copy keeps in-frame clones and lacks some. The sample includes tens of thousands of clones, around 90% of them seen just once. This chain connects TRBV27 to TRBJ2-7, with 8 bases that match TRBD2. The material sequenced was CD8+ T cells from peripheral blood mononuclear cells, taken before pregnancy. The source is a female donor with multiple sclerosis, enrolled in a pregnancy study. CDR3 loop: CASSPGGAVEQYF. The DNA for the CDR3 is TGTGCCAGTAGCCCGGGGGGGGCGGTCGAGCAGTACTTC.